This T cell receptor beta chain was sequenced in a study of CD8+ T cells in alopecia areata. Overall study: Patients in the treated group were given tofacitinib by mouth, 5 to 10 mg twice a day.

V shed 5 bases and J shed 4 bases, with 10 bases lying between them. This CDR3 region has 13 residues. The germline CDR1 and CDR2 sequences are LNHDA and SQIVND (reference sequence). Extracted RNA was reverse transcribed into cDNA, the sequencing template. Clones were read by immunoSEQ multiplex PCR, and TCRdb kept only the in-frame ones, dropping some. The table lists approximately 54,000 clones, about 96% of them singletons, with roughly 25% in the top ten. This specimen consisted of CD8+ T cells sorted from blood, obtained at week 0. The rearrangement links TRBV19 to TRBJ2-3, with unresolved D. This receptor was taken from a human donor with alopecia areata. CDR3 in DNA: TGTGCCAGTAGTTCGCAAGGAGCAGATACGCAGTATTTT. Protein product: CASSSQGADTQYF.